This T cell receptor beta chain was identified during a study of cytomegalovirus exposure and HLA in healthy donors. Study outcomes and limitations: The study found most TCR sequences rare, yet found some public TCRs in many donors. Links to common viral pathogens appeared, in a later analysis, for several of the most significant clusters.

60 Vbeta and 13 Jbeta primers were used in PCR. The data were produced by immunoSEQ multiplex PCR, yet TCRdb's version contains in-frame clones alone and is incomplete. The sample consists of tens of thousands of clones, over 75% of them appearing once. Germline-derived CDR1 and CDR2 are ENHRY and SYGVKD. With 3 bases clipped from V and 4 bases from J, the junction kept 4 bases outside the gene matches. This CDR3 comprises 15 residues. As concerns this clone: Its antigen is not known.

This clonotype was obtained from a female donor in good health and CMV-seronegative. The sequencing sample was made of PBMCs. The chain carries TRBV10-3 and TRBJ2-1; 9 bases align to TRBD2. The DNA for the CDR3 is TGTGCCATCAGTGAACCTAGCGGGATTTACAATGAGCAGTTCTTC. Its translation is CAISEPSGIYNEQFF.